This T cell receptor beta chain was captured by sequencing in a study of cytomegalovirus exposure and HLA in healthy donors. The PCR made use of 60 Vbeta and 13 Jbeta primers. TCRdb's copy holds only in-frame clones and misses some; the assay was immunoSEQ multiplex PCR. The sample lists 90,000 to 120,000 clones, roughly 73% occurring once. Germline CDR1 LNHNV, CDR2 YYDKDF (reference sequence). Between the trimmed V and J ends, which lost 1 base and 3 bases, there was a span of 10 bases. The length of the CDR3 is 15 residues. The chain is built from TRBV15 and TRBJ1-5; TRBD1 might be the D (6 bases). The receptor's source is a man aged 30 to 45 in good health and CMV-seronegative. Sequences were obtained from PBMCs. The CDR3 sequence: CATSRVRTDNQPQHF. For the CDR3, the DNA is TGTGCCACCAGCAGAGTTAGGACAGACAATCAGCCCCAGCATTTT. The full variable domain, rest sourced from reference TRBV15 and TRBJ1-5, is DAMVIQNPRYQVTQFGKPVTLSCSQTLNHNVMYWYQQKSSQAPKLLFHYYDKDFNNEADTPDNFQSRRPNTSFCFLDIRSPGLGDTAMYLCATSRVRTDNQPQHFGDGTRLSIL.